This T cell receptor (beta chain) was recovered during a study of T-cell reconstitution after alpha-beta-depleted transplantation in children. As for this clonotype: The antigen is undetermined.

Germline values: CDR1 ENHRY, CDR2 SYGVKD. V shed 3 bases, J shed 6 bases, and the junction held 8 bases outside the gene matches. The CDR3 spans 16 residues. It was with unique molecular identifiers that the TCRbeta library was prepared. Each CDR3 protein gets one entry after TCRdb re-called the PCR reads with MiXCR. The sample contains about 440,000 distinct CDR3 sequences, roughly 44% of which appear only once. Study outcomes and limitations: The high TCRbeta diversity at day 60 in some patients came from surviving recipient T cells and thymic progenitors.

The sample was PBMCs, taken before TCRalphabeta/CD19-depleted stem cell transplant. The chain carries TRBV10-3 and TRBJ2-7, with 13 bases matching TRBD2. The clonotype comes from a girl aged 2 to 9 with aplastic anemia, due to receive a stem cell transplant. CDR3 nucleotides: TGTGCCATCAGTGATCGACTAGCGGGAGGTAGGATCGAGCAGTACTTC. Protein product: CAISDRLAGGRIEQYF.